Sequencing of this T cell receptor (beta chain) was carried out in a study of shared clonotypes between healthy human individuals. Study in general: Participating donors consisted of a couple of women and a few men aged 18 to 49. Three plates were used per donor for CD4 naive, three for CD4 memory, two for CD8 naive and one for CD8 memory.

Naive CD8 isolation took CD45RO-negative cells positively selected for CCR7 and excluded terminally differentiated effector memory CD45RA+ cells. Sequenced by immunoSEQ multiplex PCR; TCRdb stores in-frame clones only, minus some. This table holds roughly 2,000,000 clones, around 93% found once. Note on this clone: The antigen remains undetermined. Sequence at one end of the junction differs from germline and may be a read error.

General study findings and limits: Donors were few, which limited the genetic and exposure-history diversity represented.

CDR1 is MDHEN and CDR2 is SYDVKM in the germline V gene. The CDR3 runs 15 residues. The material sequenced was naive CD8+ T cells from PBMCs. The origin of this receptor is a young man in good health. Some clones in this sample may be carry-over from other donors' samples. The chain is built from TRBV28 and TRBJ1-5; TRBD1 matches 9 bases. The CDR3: CASSLTGQGMQRQHF. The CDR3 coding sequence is TGTGCCAGCAGTCTAACGGGACAGGGAATGCAGCGCCAGCATTTT. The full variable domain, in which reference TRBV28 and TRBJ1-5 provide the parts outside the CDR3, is DVKVTQSSRYLVKRTGEKVFLECVQDMDHENMFWYRQDPGLGLRLIYFSYDVKMKEKGDIPEGYSVSREKKERFSLILESASTNQTSMYLCASSLTGQGMQRQHFGDGTRLSIL.